This T cell receptor (beta chain) was identified in a study of T-cell reconstitution after alpha-beta-depleted transplantation in children. Study-wide points: The origin of alpha-beta T cells about two months after transplant was reportedly several hundred expanded graft clones. Counts and diversity of T cells one year after transplant came mostly from newly produced T cells.

Unique molecular identifiers were used in preparing the TCRbeta library. TCRdb processed the PCR reads anew with MiXCR; each CDR3 protein has one entry. The sample consists of fewer than 550,000 distinct CDR3 sequences, about an eighth of them appearing once. The CDR3 length is 18 residues. V was cut by 3 bases and J by 0 bases, with 20 bases left in between. The germline V gene has CDR1 MDHEN and CDR2 SYDVKM. A note on this clonotype: What it recognizes is unknown.

This TCR derives from a female patient younger than 10 who had a stem cell transplant for aplastic anemia, so the T cells may come from the graft donor. The starting material was PBMCs, mostly from graft donor cells, obtained 180 days after TCRalphabeta/CD19-depleted stem cell transplant. The chain is built from TRBV28 and TRBJ1-1; D is undetermined. The CDR3 protein is CASSFGGMDYPMNTEAFF. The DNA for the CDR3 is TGTGCCAGCAGTTTCGGCGGGATGGACTACCCGATGAACACTGAAGCTTTCTTT.